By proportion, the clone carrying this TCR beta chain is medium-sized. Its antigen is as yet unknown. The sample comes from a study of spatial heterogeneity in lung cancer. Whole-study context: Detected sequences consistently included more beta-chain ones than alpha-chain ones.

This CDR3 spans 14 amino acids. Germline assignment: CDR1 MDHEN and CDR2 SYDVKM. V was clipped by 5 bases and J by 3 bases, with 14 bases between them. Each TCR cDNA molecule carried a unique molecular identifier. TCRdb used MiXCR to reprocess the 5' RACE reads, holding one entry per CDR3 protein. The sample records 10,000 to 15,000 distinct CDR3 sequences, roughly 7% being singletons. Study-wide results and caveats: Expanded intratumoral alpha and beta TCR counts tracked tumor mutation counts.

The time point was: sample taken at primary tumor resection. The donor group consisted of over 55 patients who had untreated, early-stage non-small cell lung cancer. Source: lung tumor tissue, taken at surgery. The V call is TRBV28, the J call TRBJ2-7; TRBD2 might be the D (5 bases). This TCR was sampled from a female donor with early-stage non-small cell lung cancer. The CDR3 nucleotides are TGTGCCAGCAGTCCCCAAATCGCGGGCTACGAGCAGTACTTC. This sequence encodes CASSPQIAGYEQYF.